This T cell receptor beta chain was obtained from a study of T cell changes during pregnancy in multiple sclerosis. Per germline, CDR1 MNHNY and CDR2 SVGAGI (reference sequence). V shed 6 bases and J shed 4 bases, with 12 bases lying between them. The CDR3 is made up of 13 amino acids. The protocol was immunoSEQ multiplex PCR, while the TCRdb copy is restricted to in-frame clones and leaves out a portion. The table records roughly 90,000 clones, 90% to 95% of them present only once. The receptor was derived from a female donor with multiple sclerosis, enrolled in a pregnancy study. Source: peripheral blood, taken in the third trimester of pregnancy. The rearrangement uses TRBV6-6 and TRBJ1-2; the D is unclear. CDR3 region: CASSLGSTYGYTF. CDR3 sequence (DNA): TGTGCCAGCAGCCTGGGCAGTACCTATGGCTACACCTTC.